The 16 T cell receptor beta chains reported below all come from one sample, sequenced in a study of blood T cell dynamics during melanoma immunotherapy. Time point indicated: week 3, after first cycle of checkpoint inhibitor. The assay was immunoSEQ multiplex PCR, and TCRdb's table has in-frame clones only and misses some. The data contain about 150 clones, 90% to 95% of them seen just once; the ten biggest clones take up roughly 9.1%. The sequencing here drew on naive CD8+ T cells from blood, taken from a patient treated with checkpoint blockade. The receptors were gathered from a human donor with melanoma.

This chain links TRBV29-1 with TRBJ2-1; the D is unclear. This CDR3 is built from 11 residues. The germline gives CDR1 SQVTM, CDR2 ANQGSEA. The V and J ends lost 4 bases and 7 bases respectively, with 8 bases between them. The CDR3 here is CSVGPLNEQFF. CDR3 DNA: TGCAGCGTTGGGCCTTTGAATGAGCAGTTCTTC.

This chain links TRBV11-2 with TRBJ1-1; D may be TRBD1 (6 bases). CDR1 is SGHAT and CDR2 is FQNNGV in the germline V gene. The CDR3 runs to 16 residues. V gave up 5 bases and J gave up 3 bases, with 19 bases separating them. CDR3 loop: CASSPWTANLDTEAFF. CDR3 DNA sequence: TGTGCCAGCAGCCCGTGGACAGCGAACCTGGACACTGAAGCTTTCTTT. Using reference TRBV11-2 and TRBJ1-1 for the parts outside the CDR3, the full variable domain is EAGVAQSPRYKIIEKRQSVAFWCNPISGHATLYWYQQILGQGPKLLIQFQNNGVVDDSQLPKDRFSAERLKGVDSTLKIQPAKLEDSAVYLCASSPWTANLDTEAFFGQGTRLTVV.

As to this clone: The junction departs from germline at one end; a sequencing error may be responsible. The chain combines TRBV7-2 with TRBJ1-1, with D perhaps TRBD1 (5 bases). Germline V gene lookup returns CDR1 SGHTA and CDR2 FQGNSA. The CDR3 sequence is 15 residues long. This chain's CDR3 is CASSLFRGPNIEAFF. CDR3 in DNA: TGTGCCAGCAGCTTATTTAGGGGCCCGAACATTGAAGCTTTCTTT.

The chain combines TRBV5-6 with TRBJ1-1; the match to TRBD1 covers 11 bases. This CDR3 comprises 17 residues. CDR1 is SGHDT, CDR2 YYEEEE, per germline. Trimming at V came to 4 bases and at J to 3 bases, leaving 11 bases not matched to a gene. The CDR3 bases are TGTGCCAGCAGCGGAGGACAGGGGGCGTCGTGGGACACTGAAGCTTTCTTT. Its translation is CASSGGQGASWDTEAFF.

The V and J genes are TRBV6-5 and TRBJ2-7; D may be TRBD2 (6 bases). V dropped 6 bases and J dropped 0 bases, with 12 bases sitting between them. The CDR3 has 14 residues. Germline assignment: CDR1 MNHEY and CDR2 SVGAGI. The CDR3 loop reads CASRAGWSSYEQYF. As DNA, the CDR3 is TGTGCCAGCAGAGCGGGCTGGAGCTCCTACGAGCAGTACTTC.

The chain combines TRBV5-1 with TRBJ2-1; 7 bases map to TRBD1. Germline assignment: CDR1 SGHRS and CDR2 YFSETQ. V lost 4 bases, J lost 8 bases, and 9 bases stayed unmatched. The CDR3 sequence is 14 residues long. The CDR3 spells CASSEGGAFDEQFF. CDR3 DNA: TGCGCCAGCAGCGAAGGGGGCGCATTTGATGAGCAGTTCTTC.

This chain uses TRBV13 with TRBJ1-5; unclear D gene. There are 16 residues in the CDR3. In germline, CDR1 is PRHDT, CDR2 FYEKMQ (reference sequence). Trimming cost V 2 bases and J 2 bases, with 13 bases left between them. In DNA form, the CDR3 reads TGTGCCAGCAGCTTAAGCGCCGGACGGGGCAATCAGCCCCAGCATTTT. Amino acids: CASSLSAGRGNQPQHF.

A note on this clone: An end of the junction does not agree with germline; a read error may underlie this. This chain joins TRBV5-8 and TRBJ2-5, with D unclear. This CDR3 is 10 amino acids long. Germline V lookup: CDR1 SGHTS, CDR2 YDEGEE. Here the CDR3 reads CASSYHGRDF. The CDR3 nucleotides are TGTGCCAGCAGCTACCACGGACGAGACTTC.

The genes are TRBV9 and TRBJ2-1, with D possibly TRBD2 on 6 matching bases. Germline V CDR1 and CDR2: SGDLS, YYNGEE. The CDR3 is 13 residues long. V was pared by 2 bases and J by 6 bases, with 9 bases between. As DNA, the CDR3 is TGTGCCAGCAGCGTCGGCGGGGCCAATGAGCAGTTCTTC. Translation gives CASSVGGANEQFF.

The rearrangement joins TRBV27 to TRBJ2-1; 8 bases agree with TRBD2. This CDR3 spans 14 amino acids. The V segment lost 3 bases and the J segment 8 bases; nucleotides outside the gene matches: 6. From germline, CDR1 is MNHEY and CDR2 SMNVEV (reference sequence). The CDR3 nucleotides read TGTGCCAGCAGTTTGACGGGGGGGCCTGATGAGCAGTTCTTC. Translation gives CASSLTGGPDEQFF.

The gene calls are TRBV9 and TRBJ2-2; a weak D match, TRBD2 (6 bases). Germline CDR1 is SGDLS and CDR2 is YYNGEE. The CDR3 consists of 13 residues. Deletions cut 2 bases from V and 6 bases from J, with 8 bases between. CDR3 sequence: CASSVGGSGELFF. The CDR3 coding sequence is TGTGCCAGCAGCGTCGGGGGTTCCGGGGAGCTGTTTTTT. Full variable domain (missing parts from reference TRBV9 and TRBJ2-2): DSGVTQTPKHLITATGQRVTLRCSPRSGDLSVYWYQQSLDQGLQFLIQYYNGEERAKGNILERFSAQQFPDLHSELNLSSLELGDSALYFCASSVGGSGELFFGEGSRLTVL.

This chain uses TRBV2 with TRBJ2-1; TRBD2 matches 8 bases. CDR3 size: 13 residues. Germline CDR1 and CDR2: SNHLY and FYNNEI. Losses at the gene ends were 2 bases for V and 8 bases for J; bases not matched to a gene: 2. The CDR3 coding sequence is TGTGCCAGCAGTGAACCCGGGGGGGATGAGCAGTTCTTC. Encoded protein: CASSEPGGDEQFF.

This rearrangement joins TRBV28 to TRBJ2-5; TRBD1 or TRBD2 may be the D gene (5 bases each). V shed 5 bases and J shed 2 bases, with 12 bases lying between them. The length of the CDR3 is 14 residues. Germline assignment: CDR1 MDHEN and CDR2 SYDVKM. The CDR3 here is CASSPGTVQETQYF. The CDR3 DNA reads as TGTGCCAGCAGTCCCGGGACGGTACAAGAGACCCAGTACTTC.

The rearrangement links TRBV7-2 to TRBJ2-1; 8 bases line up with TRBD2. The CDR3 consists of 14 residues. V dropped 1 base and J dropped 6; count of bases not matched to a gene: 2. Germline-derived CDR1 and CDR2 are SGHTA and FQGNSA. In nucleotides, the CDR3 is TGTGCCAGCAGCTTAGGAGCGGGGGCCAATGAGCAGTTCTTC. It specifies CASSLGAGANEQFF.

This clone was recorded a few times. This chain links TRBV5-1 with TRBJ2-7; D remains unclear. The CDR3 extends over 13 amino acids. The V gene lost 2 bases and the J gene lost 0 bases, with 6 bases spanning the gap. Germline V lookup: CDR1 SGHRS, CDR2 YFSETQ. The CDR3 DNA follows: TGCGCCAGCAGCTTTGGTAACTCCTACGAGCAGTACTTC. Its protein product is CASSFGNSYEQYF.

This clone is a singleton in its sample. The chain uses TRBV6-5 and TRBJ1-3, with 9 positions matching TRBD1. The CDR3 is 14 residues long. The trim removed 6 bases at V and 3 bases at J, leaving 3 bases unmatched. Germline V gives CDR1 MNHEY, CDR2 SVGAGI. CDR3: CASSRTGDGNTIYF. The CDR3 nucleotides are TGTGCCAGCAGCCGGACAGGGGATGGAAACACCATATATTTT.